Listed below are T cell receptor beta chains from one sample, sequenced in a study of beta chain features in type 1 diabetes. Generated by immunoSEQ multiplex PCR, the TCRdb table keeps only in-frame clones and is missing some. The profile shows 150,000 to 170,000 clones, over 9% of them singletons. Sequenced: central memory CD4+ T cells from blood. All receptors derive from a man aged 30-40 years with type 1 diabetes. The conserved cysteine and the conserved F or W are not part of the CDR3 here. Each record gives: V gene, CDR3 protein.

TRBV30	AWSAGTSDIQY
TRBV5-6	ASSSYRGHTEAF
TRBV7-8	ASSPRIAGSTDTQY
TRBV10-3	AISGTSGRFKASYNEQF
TRBV19	ASRPPRDSEAF
TRBV15	ATSRGQGAYSGANVLT
TRBV4-2	ASSQDGQLYGYT
TRBV7-2	ASSGSSYNEQF
TRBV18	ASSPSVARQNTEAF
TRBV27	ASSLTGVGTDTQY
TRBV4-2	ASSQESGYGYT
TRBV28	ASSSGTGGDQY
TRBV25-1	ASSEGVRYEQY
TRBV18	ASSPRASGTYYNEQF
TRBV2	ASKAISRPGLAFNEQF
TRBV29-1	AVGGASHSNQPQH
TRBV5-4	ASSFGGGQGRRETQY
TRBV11-2	ASSPQTGFSYNEQF
TRBV15	ATSRDSGGREQY
TRBV10-3	AISESRQGNNEQF
TRBV18	ASLQGSDTEAF
TRBV5-1	ASSVTGDTQY
TRBV7-9	ASSPAGRAGETQY